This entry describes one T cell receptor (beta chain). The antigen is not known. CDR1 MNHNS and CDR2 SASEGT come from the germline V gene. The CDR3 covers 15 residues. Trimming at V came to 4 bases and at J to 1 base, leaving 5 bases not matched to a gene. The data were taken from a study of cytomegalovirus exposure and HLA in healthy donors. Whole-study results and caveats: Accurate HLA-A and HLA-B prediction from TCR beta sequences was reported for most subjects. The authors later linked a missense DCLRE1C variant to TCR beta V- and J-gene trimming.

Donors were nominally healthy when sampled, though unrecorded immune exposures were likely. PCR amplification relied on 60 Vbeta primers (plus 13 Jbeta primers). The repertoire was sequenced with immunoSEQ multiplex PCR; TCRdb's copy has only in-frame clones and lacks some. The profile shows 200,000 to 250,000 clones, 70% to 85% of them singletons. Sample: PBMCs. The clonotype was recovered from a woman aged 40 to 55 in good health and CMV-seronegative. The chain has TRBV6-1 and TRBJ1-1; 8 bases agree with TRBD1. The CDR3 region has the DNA TGTGCCAGCAGTGTGTCAGGGGGCTCGAACACTGAAGCTTTCTTT. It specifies CASSVSGGSNTEAFF.